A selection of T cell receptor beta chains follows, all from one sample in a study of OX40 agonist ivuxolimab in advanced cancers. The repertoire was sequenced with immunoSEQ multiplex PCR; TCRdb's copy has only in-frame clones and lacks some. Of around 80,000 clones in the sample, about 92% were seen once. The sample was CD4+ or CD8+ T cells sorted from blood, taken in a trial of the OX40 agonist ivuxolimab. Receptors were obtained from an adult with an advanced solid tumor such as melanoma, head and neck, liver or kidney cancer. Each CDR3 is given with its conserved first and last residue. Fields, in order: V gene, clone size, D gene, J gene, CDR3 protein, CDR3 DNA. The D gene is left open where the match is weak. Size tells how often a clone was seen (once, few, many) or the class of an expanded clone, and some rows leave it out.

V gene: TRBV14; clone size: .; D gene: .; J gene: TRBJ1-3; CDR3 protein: CASSHRGGGNTIYF; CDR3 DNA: TGTGCCAGCAGCCACAGGGGAGGTGGAAACACCATATATTTT
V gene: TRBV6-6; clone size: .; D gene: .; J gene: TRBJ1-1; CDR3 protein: CASSRPGRAREAFF; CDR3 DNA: TGTGCCAGCAGTCGCCCTGGTAGGGCTCGGGAAGCTTTCTTT
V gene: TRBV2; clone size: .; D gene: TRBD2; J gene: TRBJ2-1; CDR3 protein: CASSEGLAGGDEQFF; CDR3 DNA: TGTGCCAGCAGTGAAGGCCTAGCGGGGGGGGATGAGCAGTTCTTC
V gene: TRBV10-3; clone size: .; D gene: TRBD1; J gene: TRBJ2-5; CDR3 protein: CAISRDSQETQYF; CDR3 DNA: TGTGCCATCAGCCGGGACAGCCAAGAGACCCAGTACTTC
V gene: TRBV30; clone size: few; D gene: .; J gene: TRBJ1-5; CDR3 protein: CAWSVDPGQPQHF; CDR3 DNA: TGTGCCTGGAGTGTAGACCCTGGCCAGCCCCAGCATTTT
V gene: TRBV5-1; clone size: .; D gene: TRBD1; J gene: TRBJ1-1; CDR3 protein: CASRGTGNTEAFF; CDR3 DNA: TGCGCCAGCAGGGGGACAGGGAACACTGAAGCTTTCTTT
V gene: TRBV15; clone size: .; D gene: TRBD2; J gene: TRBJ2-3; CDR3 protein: CATSRGRLAGPGRDTQYF; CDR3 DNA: TGTGCCACCAGCAGGGGTCGACTAGCGGGCCCGGGCCGCGATACGCAGTATTTT
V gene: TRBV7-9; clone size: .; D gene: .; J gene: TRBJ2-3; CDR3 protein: CASSPYVGDTQYF; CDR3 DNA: TGTGCCAGCAGCCCCTATGTGGGGGATACGCAGTATTTT
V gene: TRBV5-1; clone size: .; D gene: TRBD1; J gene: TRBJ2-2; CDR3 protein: CASSRQGVDSNTGELFF; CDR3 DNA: TGCGCCAGCAGCAGGCAGGGGGTAGATTCAAACACCGGGGAGCTGTTTTTT
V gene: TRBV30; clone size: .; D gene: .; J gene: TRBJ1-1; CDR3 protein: CAWSIGGGRAFF; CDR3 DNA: TGTGCCTGGAGTATAGGTGGTGGGCGAGCTTTCTTT
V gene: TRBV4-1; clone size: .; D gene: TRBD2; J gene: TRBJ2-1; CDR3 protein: CASSSRRLAGGGEQFF; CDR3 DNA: TGCGCCAGCAGCTCGAGAAGACTAGCGGGGGGCGGTGAGCAGTTCTTC
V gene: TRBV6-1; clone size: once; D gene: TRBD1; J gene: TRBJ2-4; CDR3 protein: CASSGRDRGVMSKNIQYF; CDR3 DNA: TGTGCCAGCAGTGGCCGGGACAGGGGTGTTATGTCCAAAAACATTCAGTACTTC
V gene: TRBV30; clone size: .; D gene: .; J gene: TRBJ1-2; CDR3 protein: CAWNGDNYGYTF; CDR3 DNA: TGTGCCTGGAACGGGGATAACTATGGCTACACCTTC
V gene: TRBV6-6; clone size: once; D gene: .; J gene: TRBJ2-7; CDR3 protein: CASSQAWRGSTYEQYF; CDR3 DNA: TGTGCCAGCAGTCAGGCGTGGCGGGGCTCCACCTACGAGCAGTACTTC
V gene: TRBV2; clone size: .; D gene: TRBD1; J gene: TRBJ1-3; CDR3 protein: CASSLRDRRFSGNTIYF; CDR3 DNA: TGTGCCAGCAGCTTACGGGACAGGCGATTCTCTGGAAACACCATATATTTT
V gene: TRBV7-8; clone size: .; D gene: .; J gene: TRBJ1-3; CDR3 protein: CASSLARGLGNTIYF; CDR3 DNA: TGTGCCAGCAGCTTAGCGAGGGGGTTGGGAAACACCATATATTTT
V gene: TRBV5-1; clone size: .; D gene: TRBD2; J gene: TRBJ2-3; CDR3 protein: CASSLRGEGGTDTQYF; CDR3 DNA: TGCGCCAGCAGCTTGAGAGGGGAGGGTGGCACAGATACGCAGTATTTT
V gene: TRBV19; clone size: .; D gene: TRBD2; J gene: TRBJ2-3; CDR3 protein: CASATSGATQYF; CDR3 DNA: TGTGCCAGTGCCACTAGCGGGGCCACGCAGTATTTT
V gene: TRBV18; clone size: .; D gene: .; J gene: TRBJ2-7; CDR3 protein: CASSPRMSEQYF; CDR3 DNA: TGTGCCAGCTCACCGAGGATGAGCGAGCAGTACTTC
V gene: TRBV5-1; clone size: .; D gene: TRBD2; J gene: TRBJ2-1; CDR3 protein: CASSQLAGAYNEQFF; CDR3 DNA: TGCGCCAGCAGTCAACTAGCGGGGGCTTACAATGAGCAGTTCTTC
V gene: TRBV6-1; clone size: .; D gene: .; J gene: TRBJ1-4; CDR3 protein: CASSVGRGDSKLFF; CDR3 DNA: TGTGCCAGCAGTGTGGGCAGGGGAGATTCTAAACTGTTTTTT
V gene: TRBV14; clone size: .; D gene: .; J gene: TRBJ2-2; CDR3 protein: CASSQESLAFGPGELFF; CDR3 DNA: TGTGCCAGCAGCCAAGAAAGCCTAGCCTTCGGCCCCGGGGAGCTGTTTTTT
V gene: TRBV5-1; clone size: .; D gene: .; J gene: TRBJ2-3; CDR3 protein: CASSLALRGHTDTQYF; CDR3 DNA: TGCGCCAGCAGCTTGGCCCTGCGGGGGCACACAGATACGCAGTATTTT
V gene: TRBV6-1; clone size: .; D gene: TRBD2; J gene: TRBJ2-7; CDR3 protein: CASSVWGSGMAYEQYF; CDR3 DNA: TGTGCCAGCAGTGTATGGGGGAGCGGGATGGCCTACGAGCAGTACTTC
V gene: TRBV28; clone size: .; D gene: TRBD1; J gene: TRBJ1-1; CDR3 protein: CASSPLTGGFTEAFF; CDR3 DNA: TGTGCCAGCAGTCCCCTCACAGGGGGCTTCACTGAAGCTTTCTTT
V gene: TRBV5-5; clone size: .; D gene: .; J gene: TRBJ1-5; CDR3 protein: CASSLGSPNQPQHF; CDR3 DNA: TGTGCCAGCAGCTTGGGCAGCCCGAATCAGCCCCAGCATTTT
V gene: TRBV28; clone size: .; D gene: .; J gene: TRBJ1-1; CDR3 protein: CASTPIGRLNTEAFF; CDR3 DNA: TGTGCCAGCACCCCTATAGGCAGGTTGAACACTGAAGCTTTCTTT